This paragraph covers one TCR beta chain sequence. This sample was taken from a study of OX40 agonist ivuxolimab in advanced cancers. Study-wide context: Patients were dosed with the agonistic anti-OX40 (CD134) antibody ivuxolimab. Partial responses were achieved by three patients, one with hepatocellular carcinoma and two with cutaneous melanoma.

Trimming cost V 0 bases and J 3 bases; bases outside gene matches: 12. From germline, CDR1 is SGDLS and CDR2 YYNGEE. The CDR3 is 18 amino acids. Sequencing was performed with immunoSEQ multiplex PCR; in TCRdb, only in-frame clones are kept and a portion is missing. The sample shows about 84,000 clones, around 94% of them seen only once. This TCR derives from an adult with an advanced solid tumor such as melanoma, head and neck, liver or kidney cancer. This chain connects TRBV9 to TRBJ2-5; 9 bases fit TRBD2. Here the sequenced sample was CD4+ or CD8+ T cells sorted from blood, taken in a trial of the OX40 agonist ivuxolimab. CDR3 protein: CASSVGRRREGPKETQYF. CDR3 DNA sequence: TGTGCCAGCAGCGTAGGCCGGAGGCGGGAGGGCCCGAAAGAGACCCAGTACTTC.